The next 32 T cell receptor beta chains were all read from a single sample in a study of tumor-infiltrating lymphocytes in primary liver carcinoma (dated by TCRdb to 2016 to 2017). Without any cell sorting, total RNA and DNA were extracted together from 20-30 mg of bulk tissue using the AllPrep DNA/RNA mini kit. The sequencer listed for this sample is Illumina HiSeq 2500. A constant-region primer and ProtoScript II reverse transcriptase were used to reverse-transcribe TCRbeta-specific cDNA from roughly 500 ng total RNA. Three nested multiplex PCR rounds, following a slightly modified ARM-PCR procedure, were used to build the TCRbeta libraries. Each of the first two PCR rounds ran for about 10 cycles and used multiplex TRBV1-TRBV30 forward primers together with a Cbeta reverse primer. The raw public reads went through TCRdb reprocessing: fastp at Q25, MiXCR clone calling, in-frame beta chains kept. Each entry merges the rows of one CDR3 protein and shows their most common DNA and genes. The sample records 90,000 to 150,000 distinct CDR3 sequences, roughly 75% of which are singletons. The ten biggest clones cover 8% to 9% of the sample.

Material for sequencing was tumor-adjacent normal liver tissue. The receptors originated from a woman aged 55-69 years with primary liver carcinoma and hepatitis B virus infection.

This chain joins TRBV28 and TRBJ1-1; tentative D call: TRBD1 (6 bases). CDR3 length: 16 amino acids. The V end lost 4 bases, the J end lost 3 bases, and 18 bases lay between the germline ends. From germline, CDR1 is MDHEN and CDR2 SYDVKM. The DNA of the CDR3 is TGTGCCAGCAGTTCCCCTCCGCTGGGGGCGGACACTGAAGCTTTCTTT. Translation: CASSSPPLGADTEAFF. Full variable domain (rest looked up from reference TRBV28 and TRBJ1-1): DVKVTQSSRYLVKRTGEKVFLECVQDMDHENMFWYRQDPGLGLRLIYFSYDVKMKEKGDIPEGYSVSREKKERFSLILESASTNQTSMYLCASSSPPLGADTEAFFGQGTRLTVV.

In this sample, this clonotype turned up many times. Here the CDR3 DNA reads TGCGCCAGCAGTCGGCAGATGAACACTGAAGCTTTCTTT. This gives the protein CASSRQMNTEAFF. This chain connects TRBV10-1 to TRBJ1-1, with D unclear. The V gene's germline CDR1 is WNHNN and CDR2 SYGVQD (reference sequence). Trimming stripped 5 bases from V and 0 bases from J, with 7 bases between. CDR3 length: 13 amino acids.

On this clonotype: Because it lacks the conserved phenylalanine or tryptophan at the end, this CDR3 is likely a read error. This chain uses TRBV12-3 or TRBV12-4 with TRBJ1-1; D not certain. The CDR3 spans 13 residues. CDR3 residues: CASSFVMKTEAFL. CDR3 nucleotides: TGTGCCAGCAGTTTCGTAATGAAGACTGAAGCTTTCCTT.

The chain joins TRBV7-3 to TRBJ1-5; D is ambiguous. This CDR3 contains 13 residues. The V end was cut by 6 bases, the J end by 7 bases, with 13 bases between. Germline assignment: CDR1 SGHTA and CDR2 FQGTGA. CDR3 nucleotides: TGTGCCAGCAGATATGACCCCGGCCAGCCCCAGCATTTT. This sequence encodes CASRYDPGQPQHF.

Of note for this clonotype: Relative to the germline gene, one junction end is altered; a read error may explain this. The DNA of the CDR3 is TGTGCCAGCAGAACAGGGGCAGCATACGAGCACTACTTC. It codes for CASRTGAAYEHYF. This rearrangement joins TRBV6-5 to TRBJ2-7, with TRBD1 matching 7 bases. This CDR3 is 13 amino acids long. CDR1 MNHEY and CDR2 SVGAGI come from the germline V gene.

As for this clonotype: A clone one base away is much larger, so this may be a read error. This rearrangement joins TRBV6-1 to TRBJ2-1, with a possible D match to TRBD2 (7 bases). The V and J ends lost 7 bases and 7 bases respectively, with 14 bases between them. The length of the CDR3 is 13 residues. Germline CDR1 reads MNHNS; CDR2 reads SASEGT. CDR3 sequence: CASNAKGGNEQFF. The CDR3 nucleotides are TGTGCCAGCAATGCCAAGGGGGGGAATGAGCAGTTCTTC.

This clonotype came up many times. CDR3 region: CASSYGTGGDRAIYNEQFF. CDR3 nucleotide sequence: TGTGCCAGCAGTTATGGAACAGGGGGAGACAGGGCAATCTACAATGAGCAGTTCTTC. This chain uses TRBV6-2 or TRBV6-3 with TRBJ2-1; TRBD1 aligns across 8 bases. The CDR3 runs 19 residues. Unmatched junction bases numbered 16, after V lost 3 bases and J lost 3 bases. Germline CDR1 reads MNHEY; CDR2 reads SVGEGT.

Concerning this clonotype itself: Germline is not matched at one junction end, which may reflect a read error. The chain employs TRBV5-4 and TRBJ2-5; a weak D match, TRBD2 (6 bases). This CDR3 has 15 amino acids. Looked up from germline, CDR1 is SGHNT and CDR2 is YYREEE (reference sequence). The CDR3 DNA is TGTGCCAGCAGCTTAATCGGGAGCACGCAAGAGTCCCAGTACTTC. It yields the protein CASSLIGSTQESQYF.

This clonotype was seen a handful of times. It may be a read error: a sequence one base away is much more abundant. This rearrangement joins TRBV5-1 to TRBJ1-1, with D hard to call. Germline loops: CDR1 SGHRS, CDR2 YFSETQ. V lost 3 bases to trimming and J lost 5 bases, with 11 bases between them. This CDR3 comprises 13 residues. CDR3 sequence (DNA): TGCGCCAGCAGCTCGGCAGAGATGACTGAAGCTTTCTTT. Translated, it gives CASSSAEMTEAFF.

This clonotype was recorded many times. This chain links TRBV29-1 with TRBJ2-7; unclear D gene. CDR1 is SQVTM and CDR2 is ANQGSEA in the germline V gene. CDR3 size: 13 residues. V was clipped by 2 bases and J by 4 bases, with 12 bases between them. The DNA of the CDR3 is TGCAGCGTTGAACCTCTCATGGGGTACGAGCAGTACTTC. Its translation is CSVEPLMGYEQYF.

Note on this clonotype: An end of the junction does not agree with germline; a read error may underlie this. The rearrangement links TRBV29-1 to TRBJ2-1; the D is unclear. This CDR3 contains 14 residues. The germline V gene encodes CDR1 SQVTM and CDR2 ANQGSEA. The CDR3: CCVEPAGSGNEQFF. CDR3 nucleotides: TGCTGCGTAGAACCGGCAGGATCCGGCAATGAGCAGTTCTTT.

Remarks on this clonotype: One junction end does not reproduce the germline sequence, and a read error may be involved. The CDR3 region has the DNA TGTGCCTGGGCCCGGGAAGGGGCTGGGGCCAACGTCCCGGCTTTC. Its translation: CAWAREGAGANVPAF. V and J are TRBV30 and TRBJ2-6, with D perhaps being TRBD1 or TRBD2 (5 bases each). The CDR3 loop spans 15 amino acids. Germline V CDR1 and CDR2: GTSNPN, SVGIG (reference sequence).

Remarks on this clonotype: Relative to the germline gene, one junction end is altered; a read error may explain this. The chain links TRBV5-1 to TRBJ1-1; 9 nucleotides agree with TRBD1. The CDR3 totals 15 residues. Germline V gene lookup returns CDR1 SGHRS and CDR2 YFSETQ. CDR3 sequence: CVSSWNRGPETEAIF. As DNA, the CDR3 is TGCGTCAGCAGCTGGAACAGGGGGCCGGAGACTGAAGCTATCTTT.

V gene TRBV7-9 combines with J gene TRBJ2-2; 11 nucleotides align to TRBD2. V was pared by 8 bases and J by 4 bases, with 6 bases of the junction left unmatched. The CDR3 runs 15 residues. Germline V CDR1 and CDR2: SEHNR, FQNEAQ (reference sequence). The CDR3 region is CASGALAGVTGELFF. The CDR3 region has the DNA TGTGCCAGCGGGGCACTAGCGGGAGTCACCGGGGAGCTGTTTTTT.

A note on this clonotype: The junction departs from germline at one end; a sequencing error may be responsible. The V and J genes are TRBV6-5 and TRBJ2-1, with TRBD1 identical over 7 bases. Germline loops: CDR1 MNHEY, CDR2 SVGAGI. The CDR3 has 15 residues. The CDR3 DNA follows: TGTGCCAGCACCCCCACCGGACAGGCATACAATGAGCGGTTCTTC. This encodes CASTPTGQAYNERFF.

V usage is TRBV11-2 and J usage is TRBJ2-5, with D possibly matching TRBD2 (5 bases). Germline V lookup: CDR1 SGHAT, CDR2 FQNNGV. The CDR3 spans 15 residues. V was shortened by 7 bases and J by 3 bases, with 18 bases between the two germline ends. This chain's CDR3 is CASNPTRVYKETQYF. The CDR3 DNA sequence: TGTGCCAGCAACCCCACTAGGGTGTACAAAGAGACCCAGTACTTC.

This clonotype was seen many times. The chain is built from TRBV5-1 and TRBJ2-2; 8 bases agree with TRBD2. The V gene's germline CDR1 is SGHRS and CDR2 YFSETQ. The V gene end was trimmed by 5 bases and the J gene end by 6 bases; junction bases not matched to a gene: 6. This CDR3 is built from 14 residues. CDR3 in amino acids: CASRKRGQAGELFF. CDR3 DNA: TGCGCCAGCAGAAAGCGGGGGCAGGCCGGGGAGCTGTTTTTT.

To note about this clonotype: This could be a read error, since a much larger clone is one nucleotide away. The rearrangement uses TRBV5-1 and TRBJ1-1, with D perhaps TRBD1 (5 bases). V dropped 0 bases and J dropped 7 bases, with 13 bases sitting between them. The CDR3 totals 14 residues. The germline gives CDR1 SGHRS, CDR2 YFSETQ. The CDR3 spells CASSLGFGGSEAFF. CDR3 bases: TGCGCCAGCAGCTTGGGGTTTGGGGGAAGTGAAGCTTTCTTT.

As for this clonotype: An end of the junction differs from the germline gene, which may be a read error. The chain has TRBV6-5 and TRBJ2-3, with 12 bases aligning to TRBD2. The CDR3 contains 14 residues. From germline, CDR1 is MNHEY and CDR2 SVGAGI. CDR3 in amino acids: CASRTSGSRYSHYF. For the CDR3, the DNA is TGTGCCAGCAGGACTAGCGGGAGTCGTTATTCGCACTATTTT.

About this clonotype: Since a much larger clone is just one base distant, this may be a read error. The gene calls are TRBV5-5 and TRBJ2-7, with 10 nucleotides matching TRBD1. The CDR3 totals 16 residues. Germline lookup yields CDR1 SGHKS and CDR2 YYEKEE (reference sequence). After removal of 7 bases from V and 4 bases from J, the junction contained 14 bases not matched to a gene. The CDR3 region has the DNA TGTGCCAGCCCACGAGATTCCGGGACAGGGGTGTACGAGCAGTACTTC. Translating gives CASPRDSGTGVYEQYF.

In regard to this clonotype: One end of the junction fails to match germline, which may point to a read error. V gene TRBV11-1 combines with J gene TRBJ2-1, with no clear D. Germline V CDR1 and CDR2: SGHAT, FQDESV (reference sequence). This CDR3 is 15 amino acids long. The CDR3 spells CDSSPERGVYNEQFF. CDR3 nucleotides: TGTGACAGCAGCCCGGAGAGAGGCGTCTACAATGAGCAGTTCTTC.

On this clonotype itself: One end of the junction fails to match germline, which may point to a read error. The V call is TRBV12-3 or TRBV12-4, the J call TRBJ2-7, with 8 bases matching TRBD1. This CDR3 contains 14 residues. CDR3 DNA sequence: TGCGCCAGCAGTTCGAGACAGGGGATGCCCGAGCAGTACTTC. As protein: CASSSRQGMPEQYF.

A word on this clonotype: The junction and the germline gene differ at one end; a read error may be behind it. V gene TRBV11-2 combines with J gene TRBJ2-7, with 8 bases aligning to TRBD2. This CDR3 region has 16 residues. Germline V gives CDR1 SGHAT, CDR2 FQNNGV. The CDR3: CASSYGGRTPGSEQYF. CDR3 sequence (DNA): TGTGCCAGCAGCTACGGCGGGAGGACCCCGGGAAGTGAGCAGTATTTC.

The sample holds many counts of this clonotype. The rearrangement uses TRBV29-1 and TRBJ2-1, with TRBD1 matching 8 bases. The CDR3 has 14 amino acids. The V segment lost 6 bases and the J segment 0 bases; nucleotides outside the gene matches: 4. The germline CDR1 and CDR2 sequences are SQVTM and ANQGSEA. The CDR3 is CSVEGQDSYNEQFF. In nucleotides, the CDR3 is TGCAGCGTGGAGGGACAGGACTCCTACAATGAGCAGTTCTTC.

This clonotype is deemed medium-sized. V usage is TRBV11-2 and J usage is TRBJ2-1, with D possibly being TRBD1 or TRBD2 (6 bases each). The CDR3 is 19 residues long. The V gene's germline CDR1 is SGHAT and CDR2 FQNNGV. V lost 3 bases, J lost 0 bases, and 21 bases lay in between. The CDR3 sequence is CASSLLQGFRSGSYNEQFF. In DNA, the CDR3 is TGTGCCAGCAGCTTGCTACAGGGCTTCCGTAGCGGCTCCTACAATGAGCAGTTCTTC. Combining the CDR3 with reference TRBV11-2 and TRBJ2-1 gives the whole variable domain EAGVAQSPRYKIIEKRQSVAFWCNPISGHATLYWYQQILGQGPKLLIQFQNNGVVDDSQLPKDRFSAERLKGVDSTLKIQPAKLEDSAVYLCASSLLQGFRSGSYNEQFFGPGTRLTVL.

Comments on this clonotype: The junction departs from germline at one end; a sequencing error may be responsible. The J gene is TRBJ1-5, the V gene TRBV7-9; D might be TRBD1 (5 bases). This CDR3 contains 16 residues. The germline gives CDR1 SEHNR, CDR2 FQNEAQ (reference sequence). The CDR3 region is CASSLSEAGRGQSQHF. CDR3 coding DNA: TGTGCTAGCAGCTTGTCGGAGGCAGGGAGGGGTCAGTCCCAGCATTTT.

Regarding this clonotype: This may be a read error, as it is one base from a much larger clone. The chain employs TRBV4-1 and TRBJ2-5, with TRBD2 identical over 7 bases. The CDR3 length is 14 residues. The germline V gene encodes CDR1 MGHRA and CDR2 YSYEKL. CDR3 loop: CARSPGTIQETQYF. CDR3 bases: TGCGCCAGGAGCCCCGGGACTATTCAAGAGACCCAGTACTTC.

A note on this clonotype: Since a much larger clone is just one base distant, this may be a read error. V and J are TRBV5-1 and TRBJ1-1; tentative D call: TRBD1 (5 bases). V lost 3 bases and J lost 0, with 9 bases in between. Germline V gene sequence: CDR1 SGHRS, CDR2 YFSETQ. CDR3 size: 14 residues. The DNA of the CDR3 is TGCGCCAGCAGCTCACGGACAATGAACACTGAAGCTTTCTTT. This gives the protein CASSSRTMNTEAFF.

Turning to this clonotype: Compared with germline, one end of the junction differs, possibly owing to a read error. The V and J genes are TRBV11-2 and TRBJ1-5; D perhaps matches TRBD1 (6 bases). The CDR3 is made up of 17 amino acids. CDR1 is SGHAT, CDR2 FQNNGV, per germline. CDR3 sequence (DNA): TGTATCAGCAGCTTAGGCCCATCGGGGGCTGAGAATCAGCCTCAGCATTTT. Translating gives CISSLGPSGAENQPQHF.

This clonotype occurred a few times. One end of the junction is discordant with germline, which a read error may explain. The rearrangement joins TRBV11-2 to TRBJ2-3; 7 bases are shared with TRBD1. CDR1 SGHAT and CDR2 FQNNGV come from the germline V gene. The CDR3 has 13 amino acids. The CDR3 reads CGSSLDRADMQYF. CDR3 in DNA: TGTGGCAGCAGCTTAGACAGGGCTGATATGCAGTATTTT.

As concerns this clonotype: One base away lies a much larger clone, so this may be a sequencing read error. This rearrangement joins TRBV28 to TRBJ2-3; 8 nucleotides line up with TRBD2. CDR3 length: 14 residues. Trimming cost V 7 bases and J 6 bases; bases outside gene matches: 9. Germline V gene sequence: CDR1 MDHEN, CDR2 SYDVKM. CDR3 DNA sequence: TGTGCCAGCACTTTTGCGGGAGGTCACGATACGCAGTATTTT. Translating it yields CASTFAGGHDTQYF.

As regards this clonotype: A read error may explain this, as a much larger clone is one base away. The J gene is TRBJ1-2, the V gene TRBV30, with TRBD1 identical over 10 bases. This CDR3 comprises 14 residues. CDR1 and CDR2 from the germline V gene are GTSNPN and SVGIG (reference sequence). CDR3 region: CVWSRTGGSVGYTF. The CDR3 DNA reads TGTGTCTGGAGTCGGACAGGGGGGTCAGTAGGCTACACCTTC.